These T cell receptor beta chains were read from a single sample in a study of blood T cell repertoires in COVID-19. TCRdb keeps only in-frame clones here, not all; method: immunoSEQ multiplex PCR. The sample carries 150,000 or so clones, approximately 92% recorded once. The sequencing input was peripheral blood. The receptors derive from a man between 18 and 35 years old with COVID-19, enrolled during active disease. The CDR3 runs from the conserved cysteine through the conserved F or W. A D gene is named only where the DNA matches it firmly. The listing skips clone size in some rows; elsewhere it reads once, few, many or a size class.

abundance	d_gene	v_gene	j_gene	CDR3aa	CDR3nt
NA	TRBD1	TRBV6-1	TRBJ1-2	CASSEWTGPNYGYTF	TGTGCCAGCAGTGAATGGACAGGACCTAACTATGGCTACACCTTC
NA	TRBD1	TRBV4-3	TRBJ2-7	CASSQEIETDRGAEQYF	TGCGCCAGCAGCCAAGAGATCGAGACGGACAGGGGGGCCGAGCAGTACTTC
NA	NA	TRBV6-6	TRBJ2-2	CASSYVQPGELFF	TGTGCCAGCAGTTACGTACAGCCCGGGGAGCTGTTTTTT
NA	TRBD2	TRBV7-9	TRBJ2-5	CASSLATGGKETQYF	TGTGCCAGCAGCTTAGCCACGGGAGGGAAAGAGACCCAGTACTTC
NA	NA	TRBV9	TRBJ2-1	CASSVGKRPSYNEQFF	TGTGCCAGCAGCGTAGGCAAGCGGCCTTCCTACAATGAGCAGTTCTTC
few	TRBD1	TRBV11-2	TRBJ2-3	CASSSGQGGRKDTQYF	TGTGCCAGCAGCTCGGGACAGGGAGGTCGAAAAGATACGCAGTATTTT
once	TRBD1	TRBV24-1	TRBJ2-3	CATSDHRGRADTQYF	TGTGCCACCAGTGATCACAGGGGCAGGGCAGATACGCAGTATTTT
NA	NA	TRBV9	TRBJ2-2	CASSVREGELFF	TGTGCCAGCAGCGTTCGGGAGGGGGAGCTGTTTTTT
NA	TRBD1	TRBV7-2	TRBJ2-5	CASSLRFRNRGHTQETQYF	TGTGCCAGCAGCTTAAGGTTCCGGAACAGGGGTCATACCCAAGAGACCCAGTACTTC
NA	NA	TRBV18	TRBJ1-2	CASSPTGSSLPYGYTF	TGTGCCAGCTCACCAACCGGGTCCTCCCTTCCCTATGGCTACACCTTC
NA	NA	TRBV4-1	TRBJ1-1	CASSQDVQMNTEAFF	TGCGCCAGCAGCCAAGATGTACAGATGAACACTGAAGCTTTCTTT
NA	TRBD1	TRBV9	TRBJ2-5	CASSSSGTGLQETQYF	TGTGCCAGCAGCTCTTCCGGGACAGGCCTCCAAGAGACCCAGTACTTC
once	TRBD2	TRBV29-1	TRBJ2-1	CSVEGLAGGFISSYNEQFF	TGCAGCGTTGAAGGGCTAGCGGGAGGTTTCATCTCTTCCTACAATGAGCAGTTCTTC
few	NA	TRBV7-9	TRBJ1-2	CASSLALTQDRTF	TGTGCCAGCAGCTTAGCGCTGACACAAGATCGAACCTTC
NA	NA	TRBV25-1	TRBJ1-2	CASGPQGSYGYTF	TGTGCCAGTGGACCCCAGGGCTCCTATGGCTACACCTTC
NA	NA	TRBV15	TRBJ2-1	CATSSRETKSNEQFF	TGTGCCACCAGCAGCCGGGAGACTAAATCCAATGAGCAGTTCTTC
NA	NA	TRBV9	TRBJ2-6	CASSVRRAGANVLTF	TGTGCCAGCAGCGTACGGCGGGCTGGGGCCAACGTCCTGACTTTC
NA	TRBD1	TRBV3-1/TRBV3-2	TRBJ1-2	CASSSLDRPIYGYTF	TGTGCCAGCAGCTCCTTGGACAGGCCAATCTATGGCTACACCTTC
NA	TRBD1	TRBV28	TRBJ2-1	CASSQPPTDRSSYNEQFF	TGTGCCAGCAGTCAACCCCCCACGGACAGGAGCTCCTACAATGAGCAGTTCTTC
NA	TRBD1	TRBV7-9	TRBJ1-5	CASGQGGQPQHF	TGTGCCAGTGGGCAGGGGGGCCAGCCCCAGCATTTT
NA	TRBD1	TRBV9	TRBJ1-2	CASSVGQGVGYTF	TGTGCCAGCAGCGTAGGGCAGGGGGTGGGCTACACCTTC
NA	NA	TRBV4-3	TRBJ2-3	CASSNRQASLTDTQYF	TGCGCCAGCAGCAACCGACAGGCCTCTCTCACAGATACGCAGTATTTT
NA	NA	TRBV5-4	TRBJ2-7	CASSLSRGDNEQYF	TGTGCCAGCAGCTTGTCCAGGGGGGACAACGAGCAGTACTTC
once	TRBD2	TRBV7-6	TRBJ2-7	CASSLEAGGFYEQYF	TGTGCCAGCAGCTTAGAAGCGGGAGGTTTTTACGAGCAGTACTTC
NA	NA	TRBV4-1	TRBJ2-7	CASSQERGLMSTASYEQYF	TGCGCCAGCAGCCAAGAAAGGGGCTTGATGTCGACAGCTTCCTACGAGCAGTACTTC
NA	NA	TRBV9	TRBJ2-3	CASSVGGADTDTQYF	TGTGCCAGCAGCGTAGGTGGAGCGGACACAGATACGCAGTATTTT
NA	TRBD1	TRBV5-6	TRBJ1-2	CASSSQGVAGYTF	TGTGCCAGCAGCTCACAGGGGGTTGCTGGCTACACCTTC
NA	TRBD2	TRBV10-3	TRBJ2-1	CAISGGTSGRRNEQFF	TGTGCCATCAGTGGCGGGACTAGCGGGAGGAGGAATGAGCAGTTCTTC
NA	TRBD1	TRBV27	TRBJ1-1	CASGQGNTEAFF	TGTGCCAGCGGACAGGGTAACACTGAAGCTTTCTTT
once	TRBD1	TRBV19	TRBJ2-7	CASSFGQGYEQYF	TGTGCCAGTAGTTTCGGACAGGGGTACGAGCAGTACTTC
NA	TRBD1	TRBV2	TRBJ1-2	CASSRDRGYYGYTF	TGTGCCAGCTCCCGGGACAGGGGGTACTATGGCTACACCTTC
NA	TRBD2	TRBV9	TRBJ2-1	CASSVAGGPGNEQFF	TGTGCCAGCAGCGTAGCGGGAGGGCCGGGTAATGAGCAGTTCTTC
once	NA	TRBV27	TRBJ2-7	CASSPYYDGTYEQYF	TGTGCCAGCAGTCCATACTACGACGGGACCTACGAGCAGTACTTC
NA	NA	TRBV4-3	TRBJ2-2	CASSLLRPTGELFF	TGCGCCAGCAGCCTTCTCCGTCCCACCGGGGAGCTGTTTTTT
NA	NA	TRBV27	TRBJ2-1	CASQGLYNEQFF	TGTGCCAGCCAGGGCCTCTACAATGAGCAGTTCTTC
NA	NA	TRBV24-1	TRBJ2-5	CATSAGGSFQETQYF	TGTGCCACCAGCGCGGGCGGGTCGTTCCAAGAGACCCAGTACTTC
NA	TRBD2	TRBV2	TRBJ2-2	CASRETSGTGELFF	TGTGCCAGCAGGGAGACTAGCGGGACCGGGGAGCTGTTTTTT
NA	TRBD2	TRBV30	TRBJ2-3	CASKLAGGLDTQYF	TGTGCCTCGAAACTAGCGGGAGGTCTAGATACGCAGTATTTT
once	NA	TRBV27	TRBJ1-1	CASSLLGGNTEAFF	TGTGCCAGCAGTTTATTAGGGGGGAACACTGAAGCTTTCTTT
once	NA	TRBV4-1	TRBJ2-3	CASSQVPDITTDTQYF	TGCGCCAGCAGCCAAGTCCCGGACATAACCACAGATACGCAGTATTTT
NA	TRBD1	TRBV28	TRBJ1-1	CASSWTGMNTEAFF	TGTGCCAGCAGTTGGACAGGAATGAACACTGAAGCTTTCTTT
NA	NA	TRBV2	TRBJ2-1	CASRVGGNSYNEQFF	TGTGCCAGCAGGGTCGGCGGCAACTCCTACAATGAGCAGTTCTTC
NA	TRBD1	TRBV28	TRBJ1-3	CASSRDRAAGNTIYF	TGTGCCAGCAGTCGTGACAGGGCTGCTGGAAACACCATATATTTT
NA	NA	TRBV20-1	TRBJ2-1	CNPGDNEQFF	TGCAACCCAGGGGACAATGAGCAGTTCTTC
NA	NA	TRBV5-1	TRBJ2-2	CASSLGGTGELFF	TGCGCCAGCAGCTTGGGAGGCACCGGGGAGCTGTTTTTT
NA	NA	TRBV5-6	TRBJ2-7	CASRAGGQGEQYF	TGTGCCAGCAGGGCAGGTGGTCAGGGGGAGCAGTACTTC
NA	NA	TRBV19	TRBJ2-1	CASSIGAGFYNEQFF	TGTGCCAGTAGTATAGGGGCGGGATTCTACAATGAGCAGTTCTTC
NA	NA	TRBV12-3/TRBV12-4	TRBJ2-1	CASRSTGYNEQFF	TGTGCCAGCAGATCAACGGGTTACAATGAGCAGTTCTTC
NA	NA	TRBV7-8	TRBJ2-7	CASSRILGYEQYF	TGTGCCAGCAGCCGGATCCTCGGCTACGAGCAGTACTTC
NA	TRBD1	TRBV5-4	TRBJ2-2	CASSSGQVVESGELFF	TGTGCCAGCAGCTCGGGACAGGTAGTTGAATCCGGGGAGCTGTTTTTT
NA	TRBD1	TRBV7-9	TRBJ2-7	CASRHGQAYEQYF	TGTGCCAGCAGACATGGACAGGCCTACGAGCAGTACTTC
NA	NA	TRBV30	TRBJ2-7	CAWRDSSEQYF	TGTGCCTGGAGGGACTCATCAGAGCAGTACTTC
NA	TRBD1	TRBV28	TRBJ2-5	CASSPPSIGGVGGTQYF	TGTGCCAGCAGTCCACCTTCCATAGGGGGCGTTGGGGGGACCCAGTACTTC
NA	NA	TRBV11-2	TRBJ2-7	CASSLGTGLYEQYF	TGTGCCAGCAGCTTAGGTACGGGTTTGTACGAGCAGTACTTC
once	TRBD1	TRBV24-1	TRBJ2-3	CATMGTDPTDTQYF	TGTGCCACCATGGGGACAGACCCCACAGATACGCAGTATTTT
NA	NA	TRBV12-1	TRBJ1-5	CASSFRVSPEAQHF	TGTGCCAGCAGCTTCCGGGTCTCACCGGAAGCCCAGCATTTT
few	TRBD2	TRBV3-1/TRBV3-2	TRBJ2-7	CASSHLSGYAGEQYF	TGTGCCAGCAGCCACCTTAGCGGGTATGCCGGCGAGCAGTACTTC
NA	TRBD1	TRBV6-6	TRBJ2-2	CASRRGQGATGELFF	TGTGCCAGCAGACGCGGACAGGGGGCCACCGGGGAGCTGTTTTTT
NA	NA	TRBV5-5	TRBJ1-4	CASSWGRPNEKLFF	TGTGCCAGCAGCTGGGGCAGACCTAATGAAAAACTGTTTTTT
NA	NA	TRBV5-6	TRBJ2-3	CASSLDFTDTQYF	TGTGCCAGCAGCTTGGACTTCACAGATACGCAGTATTTT